The 20 T cell receptor beta chains listed next were all sequenced from one sample in a study of blood T cell repertoires in COVID-19. Generated by immunoSEQ multiplex PCR, the TCRdb table keeps only in-frame clones and is missing some. The profile shows some 250,000 clones, 65% to 90% of them singletons. Sequencing was done on a sample of PBMCs or T cells enriched from blood (not recorded which). The receptors originated from a man between 18 and 35 years old who had recovered from COVID-19.

This clone was counted between two and nine times. J is TRBJ1-1 and V is TRBV19; 8 positions agree with TRBD1. The CDR3 consists of 15 residues. V lost 1 base to trimming and J lost 2 bases; unmatched junction nucleotides: 3. The germline CDR1 and CDR2 sequences are LNHDA and SQIVND (reference sequence). In DNA form, the CDR3 reads TGTGCCAGTAGTATAGTTTCAGGGGGCAACACTGAAGCTTTCTTT. This gives the protein CASSIVSGGNTEAFF.

The V gene is TRBV7-9, the J gene TRBJ2-6, with 7 bases that match TRBD1. This CDR3 has 19 residues. Germline V gene data show CDR1 as SEHNR and CDR2 as FQNEAQ (reference sequence). Trimming removed 1 base from V and 0 bases from J; junction bases left unmatched: 9. The CDR3 spells CASSLVGQVIYSGANVLTF. In DNA form, the CDR3 reads TGTGCCAGCAGCTTAGTAGGACAGGTTATCTACTCTGGGGCCAACGTCCTGACTTTC.

The V gene is TRBV20-1, the J gene TRBJ1-5; no clear D. The V gene's germline CDR1 is DFQATT and CDR2 SNEGSKA (reference sequence). The CDR3 consists of 13 residues. V was shortened by 3 bases and J by 5 bases, with 11 bases between the two germline ends. CDR3 nucleotide sequence: TGCAGTGCTAGTATGACGGCGGATCAGCCCCAGCATTTT. Amino acid sequence: CSASMTADQPQHF.

In its sample, this clone was seen once. The chain joins TRBV10-3 to TRBJ2-1, with TRBD2 identical over 12 bases. CDR1 is ENHRY, CDR2 SYGVKD, per germline. This CDR3 contains 15 residues. Trimming at V came to 0 bases and at J to 7 bases, leaving 1 base not matched to a gene. The chain's CDR3 is CAISESTSGGNEQFF. The CDR3 DNA reads as TGTGCCATCAGTGAGTCGACTAGCGGGGGAAATGAGCAGTTCTTC.

The V and J genes are TRBV30 and TRBJ1-4; a weak D match, TRBD1 (6 bases). Per germline, CDR1 GTSNPN and CDR2 SVGIG (reference sequence). The CDR3 has 12 amino acids. Here the CDR3 reads CARGGPGEKLFF. The DNA of the CDR3 is TGTGCTCGGGGGGGCCCAGGTGAAAAACTGTTTTTT.

The chain uses TRBV5-1 and TRBJ2-1; 11 nucleotides match TRBD2. V lost 4 bases and J lost 15; bases outside the gene matches: 12. CDR3 length equals 14 residues. Germline V CDR1 and CDR2: SGHRS, YFSETQ. The DNA for the CDR3 is TGCGCCAGCAGCCAAGGGACTAGCGGAGCCCCGGTGTTCTTC. Protein product: CASSQGTSGAPVFF.

This chain links TRBV2 with TRBJ1-5; TRBD1 is a possible D gene (6 bases). CDR3 length: 14 amino acids. Trimming removed 4 bases at V and 6 bases at J, with 13 bases between. Per the germline V gene, CDR1 is SNHLY and CDR2 is FYNNEI. The CDR3 loop reads CASSGGRGGQPQHF. The CDR3 DNA reads TGTGCCAGCAGTGGTGGCAGGGGTGGTCAGCCCCAGCATTTT.

This clone showed up just once. The chain is built from TRBV2 and TRBJ1-6; D gene ambiguous. Per germline, CDR1 SNHLY and CDR2 FYNNEI. The CDR3 covers 15 residues. V was pared by 6 bases and J by 4 bases, with 13 bases between. The CDR3 sequence: CASSNSKLYNSPLHF. CDR3 nucleotide sequence: TGTGCCAGCAGCAACTCCAAACTATATAATTCACCCCTCCACTTT.

The rearrangement joins TRBV19 to TRBJ2-1; 10 bases agree with TRBD2. Germline V gives CDR1 LNHDA, CDR2 SQIVND (reference sequence). V shed 1 base and J 2 bases; nucleotides not matched to a gene: 2. CDR3 length: 16 amino acids. CDR3 region: CASSIAAGGPYNEQFF. The CDR3 DNA is TGTGCCAGTAGTATAGCAGCGGGAGGGCCCTACAATGAGCAGTTCTTC.

The V gene is TRBV9, the J gene TRBJ2-5; possibly TRBD2 for D (6 bases). Germline-derived CDR1 and CDR2 are SGDLS and YYNGEE. The CDR3 is made up of 15 amino acids. V lost 0 bases to trimming and J lost 5 bases, with 14 bases between them. The CDR3 loop is CASSVAPGTGETQYF. CDR3 nucleotide sequence: TGTGCCAGCAGCGTAGCTCCCGGGACTGGGGAGACCCAGTACTTC. Filled out from reference TRBV9 and TRBJ2-5, the complete variable domain reads DSGVTQTPKHLITATGQRVTLRCSPRSGDLSVYWYQQSLDQGLQFLIQYYNGEERAKGNILERFSAQQFPDLHSELNLSSLELGDSALYFCASSVAPGTGETQYFGPGTRLLVL.

The rearrangement joins TRBV7-8 to TRBJ2-5; unclear D gene. This CDR3 contains 13 residues. Trimming left V 3 bases short and J 7 bases short, with 12 bases between. Germline V gives CDR1 SGHVS, CDR2 FQNEAQ. The CDR3 here is CASSFAGLRTQYF. The CDR3 region has the DNA TGTGCCAGCAGCTTTGCTGGTTTGCGGACCCAGTACTTC.

The rearrangement uses TRBV30 and TRBJ1-1, with a weak D call TRBD1 (6 bases). The germline V gene encodes CDR1 GTSNPN and CDR2 SVGIG (reference sequence). Trimming took off 0 bases at V and 6 bases at J, with 14 bases between the two ends. The CDR3 length is 14 residues. The CDR3 DNA reads as TGTGCCTGGAGTGTACTAGGGGGAGCGGCTGAAGCTTTCTTT. Amino acid sequence: CAWSVLGGAAEAFF. The full variable domain, in which reference TRBV30 and TRBJ1-1 provide the parts outside the CDR3, is SQTIHQWPATLVQPVGSPLSLECTVEGTSNPNLYWYRQAAGRGLQLLFYSVGIGQISSEVPQNLSASRPQDRQFILSSKKLLLSDSGFYLCAWSVLGGAAEAFFGQGTRLTVV.

The chain recombines TRBV2 with TRBJ2-7; 9 bases are a match to TRBD1. CDR1 and CDR2 from the germline V gene are SNHLY and FYNNEI. The CDR3 length is 12 residues. Trimming cost V 6 bases and J 6 bases; bases outside gene matches: 3. The CDR3 sequence: CASSTDRGEQYF. Written as DNA, the CDR3 is TGTGCCAGCAGCACGGACAGGGGCGAGCAGTACTTC. The whole variable domain, remainder taken from reference TRBV2 and TRBJ2-7, is EPEVTQTPSHQVTQMGQEVILRCVPISNHLYFYWYRQILGQKVEFLVSFYNNEISEKSEIFDDQFSVERPDGSNFTLKIRSTKLEDSAMYFCASSTDRGEQYFGPGTRLTVT.

This chain joins TRBV24-1 and TRBJ2-7; D possibly corresponds to TRBD2 (6 bases). Trimming pared 5 bases from V and 3 bases from J, leaving 28 bases between. The CDR3 is 19 amino acids. Germline CDR1 KGHDR, CDR2 SFDVKD. The CDR3 protein is CATSATRKGGTEESYEQYF. The CDR3, as DNA: TGTGCCACCAGTGCAACCAGAAAGGGCGGGACGGAAGAAAGCTACGAGCAGTACTTC.

The chain is built from TRBV10-3 and TRBJ2-5, with TRBD1 matching over 8 bases. This CDR3 contains 15 residues. Trimming cost V 1 base and J 2 bases; bases outside gene matches: 3. The germline V gene has CDR1 ENHRY and CDR2 SYGVKD. The chain's CDR3 is CAISEFTGGQETQYF. CDR3 DNA sequence: TGTGCCATCAGTGAGTTCACAGGGGGTCAAGAGACCCAGTACTTC.

This chain uses TRBV10-1 with TRBJ2-7, with a weak D call TRBD1 (5 bases). With 6 bases removed from V and 5 bases from J, the gap between germline ends came to 8 bases. The germline gives CDR1 WNHNN, CDR2 SYGVQD (reference sequence). This CDR3 has 11 residues. The CDR3 loop is CASSGHDEQYF. Here the CDR3 DNA reads TGCGCCAGCAGCGGACACGACGAGCAGTACTTC.

This clone appeared a few times. The V and J genes are TRBV4-2 and TRBJ2-3, with 7 nucleotides matching TRBD2. Germline V CDR1 and CDR2: LGHNA, YNFKEQ. With 2 bases clipped from V and 4 bases from J, the junction kept 12 bases outside the gene matches. The CDR3 is 17 amino acids. This chain's CDR3 is CASSQSTRDYGSDTQYF. The CDR3 DNA follows: TGTGCCAGCAGCCAATCGACCCGGGACTACGGGTCAGATACGCAGTATTTT.

The J gene is TRBJ2-5, the V gene TRBV6-5; 7 nucleotides match TRBD1. V was pared by 6 bases and J by 1 base, with 2 bases of the junction left unmatched. Germline assignment: CDR1 MNHEY and CDR2 SVGAGI. CDR3 length equals 13 residues. The DNA for the CDR3 is TGTGCCAGCAGGGGACAGTTCCAAGAGACCCAGTACTTC. This translates into CASRGQFQETQYF.

The chain employs TRBV6-6 and TRBJ1-2; D may be TRBD1 (5 bases). Trimming left V 2 bases short and J 2 bases short, with 9 bases between. CDR1 is MNHNY and CDR2 is SVGAGI in the germline V gene (reference sequence). This CDR3 region has 14 residues. In DNA, the CDR3 is TGTGCCAGCAGTTACGGGGGAGGAAACTATGGCTACACCTTC. Amino acid sequence: CASSYGGGNYGYTF.

The V and J genes are TRBV4-2 and TRBJ1-5, with D possibly TRBD1 on 5 matching bases. CDR3 size: 13 residues. Germline V gives CDR1 LGHNA, CDR2 YNFKEQ. Trimming took 3 bases from V and 7 from J, leaving 10 bases between them. The CDR3 here is CASSQTDGQPQHF. CDR3 DNA: TGTGCCAGCAGCCAGACAGACGGGCAGCCCCAGCATTTT.